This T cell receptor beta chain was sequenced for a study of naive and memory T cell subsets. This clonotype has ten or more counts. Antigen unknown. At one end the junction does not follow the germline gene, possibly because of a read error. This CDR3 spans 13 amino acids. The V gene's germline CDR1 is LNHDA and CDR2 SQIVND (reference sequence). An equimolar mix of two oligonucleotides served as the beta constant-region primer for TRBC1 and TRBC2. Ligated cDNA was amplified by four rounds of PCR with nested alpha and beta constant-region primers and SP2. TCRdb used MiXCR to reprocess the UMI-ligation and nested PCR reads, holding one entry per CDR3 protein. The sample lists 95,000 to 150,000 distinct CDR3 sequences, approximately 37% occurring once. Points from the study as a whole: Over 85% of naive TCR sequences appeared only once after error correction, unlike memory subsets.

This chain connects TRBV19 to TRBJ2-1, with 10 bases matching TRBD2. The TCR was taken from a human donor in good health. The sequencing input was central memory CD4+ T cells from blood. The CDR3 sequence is CASSIRASGSMLF. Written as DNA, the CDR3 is TGTGCCAGTAGTATAAGAGCTAGCGGGAGTATGCTCTTC.